These 32 T cell receptor beta chains were sequenced from one sample in a study of neurological immune-mediated disorders. A single record per CDR3 protein comes from TCRdb applying MiXCR to the 5' RACE reads. Of 55,000 to 75,000 distinct CDR3 sequences listed, over 2% were seen once; the top ten hold 3%. Input material: PBMCs. The receptors were sampled from a man aged 50-59 years with multiple sclerosis.

This chain connects TRBV7-8 to TRBJ2-4, with 12 nucleotides matching TRBD2. The CDR3 contains 17 residues. V trimming: 5 bases; J trimming: 2 bases; junction bases outside the gene matches: 7. CDR1 and CDR2 from the germline V gene are SGHVS and FQNEAQ. This chain's CDR3 is CASSRSSGGASKNIQYF. The CDR3 DNA is TGTGCCAGCAGCCGATCTAGCGGGGGGGCGTCCAAAAACATTCAGTACTTC.

This clonotype was seen ten or more times. The chain joins TRBV20-1 to TRBJ2-1; 13 bases match TRBD2. The germline V gene encodes CDR1 DFQATT and CDR2 SNEGSKA (reference sequence). With 1 base clipped from V and 2 bases from J, the junction kept 17 bases outside the gene matches. There are 21 residues in the CDR3. CDR3 in amino acids: CSARVYLGLAGAPVTYNEQFF. The CDR3 DNA reads TGCAGTGCTAGAGTTTACCTCGGACTAGCGGGGGCACCGGTAACCTACAATGAGCAGTTCTTC.

The table lists this clonotype with many counts. This sequence joins TRBV7-2 and TRBJ1-5; D may be TRBD1 (6 bases). The V gene lost 4 bases and the J gene lost 1 base, with 11 bases spanning the gap. Germline CDR1 and CDR2: SGHTA and FQGNSA. This CDR3 region has 15 residues. The CDR3 loop is CASSSRDISNQPQHF. The DNA of the CDR3 is TGTGCCAGCAGCTCTCGGGACATAAGCAATCAGCCCCAGCATTTT.

This clonotype has at least ten counts. This rearrangement joins TRBV5-1 to TRBJ1-6, with D perhaps matching TRBD1 (6 bases). The germline gives CDR1 SGHRS, CDR2 YFSETQ. The CDR3 is 15 residues long. Trimming left V 2 bases short and J 8 bases short, with 14 bases between. The CDR3 DNA is TGCGCCAGCAGCTTCCTTGGGACAAAAGATTCACCCCTCCACTTT. Protein sequence: CASSFLGTKDSPLHF.

At least ten counts were recorded for this clonotype. This chain joins TRBV5-6 and TRBJ2-4; TRBD2 matches at 9 bases. The J segment lost 3 bases and the V segment lost 6 bases, leaving 4 bases of the junction unmatched. This CDR3 spans 14 amino acids. CDR1 and CDR2 (germline): SGHDT, YYEEEE. In DNA, the CDR3 is TGTGCCAGCAACCGACTAGCGGACAAAAACATTCAGTACTTC. Residues: CASNRLADKNIQYF.

This clonotype occurred many times. J is TRBJ2-3 and V is TRBV20-1; TRBD2 matches at 14 bases. The CDR3 runs to 14 residues. Per the germline V gene, CDR1 is DFQATT and CDR2 is SNEGSKA (reference sequence). The V segment lost 1 base and the J segment 13 bases; nucleotides outside the gene matches: 7. CDR3 coding DNA: TGCAGTGCTAGAGGGACTAGCGGGGGGCCAGGAGAGTATTTT. It translates to CSARGTSGGPGEYF.

This clonotype was seen ten or more times. V and J are TRBV3-1 and TRBJ1-2, with TRBD1 matching over 7 bases. Germline-derived CDR1 and CDR2 are LGHDT and YNNKEL (reference sequence). This CDR3 is 13 amino acids long. V was clipped by 4 bases and J by 9 bases; unmatched bases: 8. DNA for the CDR3: TGTGCCAGCAGCCCCGGGACAGCAGGACGCTACACCTTC. This codes for CASSPGTAGRYTF.

This clonotype showed up many times. The chain links TRBV28 to TRBJ1-2; no clear D gene. CDR1 MDHEN and CDR2 SYDVKM come from the germline V gene. Trimming left V 8 bases short and J 2 bases short, with 12 bases between. There are 13 residues in the CDR3. DNA for the CDR3: TGTGCCAGCCACGTGCCGCCGAACTATGGCTACACCTTC. Encoded protein: CASHVPPNYGYTF.

This clonotype has a count of ten or more. The chain uses TRBV20-1 and TRBJ1-1, with a tentative D call TRBD1 (6 bases). Per germline, CDR1 DFQATT and CDR2 SNEGSKA (reference sequence). The CDR3 sequence is 20 residues long. Trimming took off 3 bases at V and 0 bases at J, with 29 bases between the two ends. The CDR3 region is CSASYFLRARGPVMNTEAFF. As DNA, the CDR3 is TGCAGTGCTAGTTATTTTCTTCGTGCCAGGGGACCGGTAATGAACACTGAAGCTTTCTTT.

This clonotype was seen ten or more times. This chain joins TRBV4-3 and TRBJ2-2; no clear D. The CDR3 runs to 14 residues. The V and J ends lost 0 bases and 5 bases respectively, with 7 bases between them. The germline gives CDR1 LGHNA, CDR2 YSLEER. The CDR3 bases are TGCGCCAGCAGCCAAGAGGGTTCTACCGGGGAGCTGTTTTTT. Its translation is CASSQEGSTGELFF.

This clonotype was seen at least ten times. The chain uses TRBV20-1 and TRBJ2-1; the D gene is possibly TRBD1 (5 bases). Trimming cost V 0 bases and J 4 bases, with 19 bases left between them. Germline V gives CDR1 DFQATT, CDR2 SNEGSKA (reference sequence). This CDR3 has 17 residues. The CDR3 spells CSARDLAGFSLYNEQFF. The CDR3 region has the DNA TGCAGTGCTAGAGATTTAGCAGGGTTTTCCCTTTACAATGAGCAGTTCTTC.

Many counts were recorded for this clonotype. The V and J genes are TRBV12-3 or TRBV12-4 and TRBJ2-3, with D perhaps matching TRBD2 (6 bases). The CDR3 has 14 amino acids. V lost 7 bases, J lost 7 bases, and 18 bases lay in between. CDR3 in DNA: TGTGCCAGCACCCGAGGACTACCCCCGAATACGCAGTATTTT. Translated, it gives CASTRGLPPNTQYF.

The chain has TRBV6-6 and TRBJ2-5; D possibly corresponds to TRBD1 (6 bases). V lost 5 bases to trimming and J lost 4 bases, with 17 bases between them. The CDR3 contains 15 residues. CDR1 and CDR2 from the germline V gene are MNHNY and SVGAGI (reference sequence). The CDR3 bases are TGTGCCAGCAGTGACCTCCCGGGACATGGAGAGACCCAGTACTTC. It is translated as CASSDLPGHGETQYF.

Ten or more counts support this clonotype. CDR3 coding DNA: TGTGCCATCAGTGATGAGGGGGCGACTTCACCCCTCCACTTT. Residues: CAISDEGATSPLHF. This chain links TRBV10-3 with TRBJ1-6, with 7 nucleotides matching TRBD1. The V gene end was trimmed by 3 bases and the J gene end by 9 bases; junction bases not matched to a gene: 5. Germline V gene sequence: CDR1 ENHRY, CDR2 SYGVKD. The CDR3 extends over 14 amino acids.

This clonotype showed up many times. Written as DNA, the CDR3 is TGCAGTGCGGTTCCCGGGCGTTTAATCTACGAGCAGTACTTC. This translates into CSAVPGRLIYEQYF. The V gene is TRBV20-1, the J gene TRBJ2-7; D gene ambiguous. CDR1 is DFQATT, CDR2 SNEGSKA, per germline (reference sequence). V shed 6 bases and J shed 3 bases, with 18 bases lying between them. The CDR3 is 14 residues long.

This clonotype came up many times. The CDR3 DNA follows: TGTGCCAGCAGCGTAGGGCAGACGGAGACCCAGTACTTC. Protein sequence: CASSVGQTETQYF. This sequence joins TRBV9 and TRBJ2-5; the D is unclear. Trimming cost V 0 bases and J 5 bases, with 8 bases left between them. Germline lookup yields CDR1 SGDLS and CDR2 YYNGEE. CDR3 size: 13 residues.

This clonotype came up many times. V gene TRBV3-1 combines with J gene TRBJ1-1, with 7 positions matching TRBD1. Germline-derived CDR1 and CDR2 are LGHDT and YNNKEL (reference sequence). The J segment lost 4 bases and the V segment lost 6 bases, leaving 5 bases of the junction unmatched. This CDR3 is built from 13 residues. The CDR3 nucleotides read TGTGCCAGCAGTCAGACAGGGAGCACTGAAGCTTTCTTT. Encoded protein: CASSQTGSTEAFF. Together with reference TRBV3-1 and TRBJ1-1, the CDR3 gives the full variable domain: DTAVSQTPKYLVTQMGNDKSIKCEQNLGHDTMYWYKQDSKKFLKIMFSYNNKELIINETVPNRFSPKSPDKAHLNLHINSLELGDSAVYFCASSQTGSTEAFFGQGTRLTVV.

The sample holds many counts of this clonotype. The CDR3 spells CASSLEGAGTEAFF. CDR3 coding DNA: TGTGCCAGCAGTTTAGAAGGGGCTGGGACTGAAGCTTTCTTT. This chain connects TRBV27 to TRBJ1-1; weak D call: TRBD1 (5 bases). CDR1 MNHEY and CDR2 SMNVEV come from the germline V gene (reference sequence). The CDR3 is 14 amino acids. Trimming removed 2 bases from V and 5 bases from J, with 12 bases in between.

In this sample, this clonotype turned up many times. The chain couples TRBV5-1 to TRBJ2-7; D is unclear. V was cut by 4 bases and J by 4 bases, with 18 bases left in between. This CDR3 is 15 amino acids long. From germline, CDR1 is SGHRS and CDR2 YFSETQ. DNA of the CDR3: TGCGCCAGCAGCATTTACGCCGACGGTAGATACGAGCAGTACTTC. Translation gives CASSIYADGRYEQYF.

This clonotype appeared a few times. The chain has TRBV3-1 and TRBJ1-1; maybe TRBD1 (6 bases). Deletions cut 0 bases from V and 9 bases from J, with 14 bases between. This CDR3 comprises 14 residues. Germline lookup yields CDR1 LGHDT and CDR2 YNNKEL (reference sequence). The CDR3 loop is CASSQDLSRGKAFF. The CDR3 DNA reads TGTGCCAGCAGCCAAGATCTGAGCAGGGGAAAAGCTTTCTTT.

At least ten counts were recorded for this clonotype. V usage is TRBV6-1 and J usage is TRBJ1-4; D gene unclear. Looked up from germline, CDR1 is MNHNS and CDR2 is SASEGT. Trimming took off 8 bases at V and 3 bases at J, with 19 bases between the two ends. There are 16 residues in the CDR3. The CDR3 loop is CASASGVAPPNEKLFF. The CDR3, as DNA: TGTGCCAGCGCTTCCGGGGTTGCTCCCCCTAATGAAAAACTGTTTTTT.

This clonotype was recorded at least ten times. V usage is TRBV7-6 and J usage is TRBJ2-7, with a weak D call TRBD2 (6 bases). V was cut by 0 bases and J by 0 bases, with 9 bases left in between. From germline, CDR1 is SGHVS and CDR2 FNYEAQ. This CDR3 is 15 amino acids long. CDR3 sequence: CASSLAGGGSYEQYF. The CDR3 DNA reads TGTGCCAGCAGCTTAGCGGGGGGTGGCTCCTACGAGCAGTACTTC.

This clonotype has a count of ten or more. V gene TRBV6-5 combines with J gene TRBJ2-3; 7 bases agree with TRBD2. J gave up 3 bases and V 4 bases, and 10 bases lay outside the gene matches. Germline values: CDR1 MNHEY, CDR2 SVGAGI. The CDR3 sequence is 16 residues long. The CDR3 spells CASSSGERGKTDTQYF. The CDR3 coding sequence is TGTGCCAGCAGTTCCGGTGAGCGGGGTAAAACAGATACGCAGTATTTT.

In its sample, this clonotype was seen many times. The chain is built from TRBV12-3 or TRBV12-4 and TRBJ2-2; D not certain. The length of the CDR3 is 14 residues. V was shortened by 3 bases and J by 0 bases, with 5 bases between the two germline ends. The CDR3 here is CASSLAANTGELFF. As DNA, the CDR3 is TGTGCCAGCAGTTTGGCGGCGAACACCGGGGAGCTGTTTTTT.

This clonotype was seen many times. The rearrangement joins TRBV5-1 to TRBJ2-7; D is uncertain. Trimming took off 0 bases at V and 7 bases at J, with 11 bases between the two ends. Germline V gene data show CDR1 as SGHRS and CDR2 as YFSETQ. The CDR3 is made up of 13 amino acids. CDR3 nucleotides: TGCGCCAGCAGCTTGGAGCGTGATAGGGAGCAGTACTTC. Amino acid sequence: CASSLERDREQYF.

This clonotype appeared many times. V usage is TRBV7-3 and J usage is TRBJ1-1, with a weak D call TRBD1 (5 bases). The V gene's germline CDR1 is SGHTA and CDR2 FQGTGA. The CDR3 runs 15 residues. Trimming cost V 5 bases and J 5 bases, with 18 bases left between them. DNA of the CDR3: TGTGCCAGCAGCACAAGCGGGGGTCGTGGGACTGAAGCTTTCTTT. Translating it yields CASSTSGGRGTEAFF.

This clonotype appeared many times. The V gene is TRBV21-1, the J gene TRBJ2-5; the DNA was not used to check the table's D call, TRBD1. TRBV21-1 is a pseudogene locus. The CDR3 contains 12 residues. The CDR3 region has the DNA TGTGCCAGCAGCCCTCCGGGGGAGACCCAGTACTTC. Translating gives CASSPPGETQYF.

This clonotype has ten or more counts. The chain couples TRBV29-1 to TRBJ2-7; 9 bases fit TRBD1. The germline CDR1 and CDR2 sequences are SQVTM and ANQGSEA. The CDR3 spans 11 residues. The junction had 3 bases not matched to a gene; V was cut back by 6 bases and J by 6 bases. In DNA form, the CDR3 reads TGCAGCGTGGGACAGGGCGGCGAGCAGTACTTC. Protein product: CSVGQGGEQYF.

At least ten counts were recorded for this clonotype. V is TRBV20-1 and J is TRBJ2-3, with TRBD2 identical over 7 bases. There are 11 residues in the CDR3. The V segment lost 3 bases and the J segment 11 bases; nucleotides outside the gene matches: 5. Germline CDR1 DFQATT, CDR2 SNEGSKA (reference sequence). The chain's CDR3 is CSASRGVGQYF. The CDR3 DNA sequence: TGCAGTGCTAGCCGGGGGGTAGGGCAGTATTTT.

Ten or more counts support this clonotype. This chain uses TRBV12-3 or TRBV12-4 with TRBJ2-1, with TRBD1 identical over 8 bases. Unmatched junction bases numbered 4, after V lost 2 bases and J lost 4 bases. This CDR3 contains 15 residues. The CDR3, as DNA: TGTGCCAGCAGTTTACCGACAGGGGTGTACAATGAGCAGTTCTTC. Its translation: CASSLPTGVYNEQFF.

In its sample, this clonotype was seen many times. The chain employs TRBV7-8 and TRBJ2-3; D is ambiguous. Trimming pared 1 base from V and 0 bases from J, leaving 8 bases between. The germline V gene encodes CDR1 SGHVS and CDR2 FQNEAQ. This CDR3 spans 15 amino acids. The CDR3: CASSLVSMSTDTQYF. For the CDR3, the DNA is TGTGCCAGCAGCTTAGTCTCGATGAGCACAGATACGCAGTATTTT.

V and J are TRBV20-1 and TRBJ2-5, with D tentatively TRBD1 (5 bases). Per the germline V gene, CDR1 is DFQATT and CDR2 is SNEGSKA (reference sequence). This CDR3 spans 14 amino acids. The V end lost 1 base, the J end lost 5 bases, and 14 bases lay between the germline ends. The CDR3 spells CSARGGRGYETQYF. DNA of the CDR3: TGCAGTGCTAGAGGGGGAAGGGGCTACGAGACCCAGTACTTC.